These T cell receptor beta chains were read from a single sample in a study of T cell responses to AZD1222 COVID-19 vaccine. Repertoires were generated with immunoSEQ multiplex PCR, while TCRdb's copy carries only in-frame clones and drops some. Of roughly 100,000 clones in the sample, 80% to 90% were seen once. The starting material was peripheral blood, obtained on day 0 of AZD1222 vaccination. These receptors were collected from an adult in good health. Both conserved end residues are part of each CDR3. The D gene is left open where the match is weak. Clone size appears in some rows only: once, few, many, or a class for an expanded clone.

size	D	V	J	DNA	CDR3
once	-	TRBV29-1	TRBJ1-3	TGCAGCGTTGTGAAGCAAGGAAACACCATATATTTT	CSVVKQGNTIYF
-	TRBD1	TRBV25-1	TRBJ1-6	TGTGCCAGCAGTGAAGCGACAGGGGGCCGGTCACCCCTCCACTTT	CASSEATGGRSPLHF
-	-	TRBV7-6	TRBJ1-3	TGTGCCAGCAGACCTACAGCCGGAAACACCATATATTTT	CASRPTAGNTIYF
-	TRBD1	TRBV5-1	TRBJ1-4	TGCGCCAGCAGCCAGGGACAGCAGAATGAAAAACTGTTTTTT	CASSQGQQNEKLFF
-	TRBD2	TRBV9	TRBJ2-1	TGTGCCAGCAGCGTAGCTGGGGTAGCGGGACAATACAATGAGCAGTTCTTC	CASSVAGVAGQYNEQFF
-	-	TRBV2	TRBJ1-1	TGTGCCAGCAAGGGGGGCACTGAAGCTTTCTTT	CASKGGTEAFF
-	-	TRBV18	TRBJ1-5	TGTGCCAGCTCACCAGCATATAGCAATCAGCCCCAGCATTTT	CASSPAYSNQPQHF
-	TRBD1	TRBV4-2	TRBJ1-2	TGTGCCAGCAGCCAAGAAGGGGCAGGGGGAGGTGGCTACACCTTC	CASSQEGAGGGGYTF
-	TRBD1	TRBV28	TRBJ1-1	TGTGCCAGCAGTTCAGGGGGAACGAACACTGAAGCTTTCTTT	CASSSGGTNTEAFF
-	-	TRBV6-5	TRBJ2-7	TGTGCCAGCAGAACCCCCGGGACGGGCTTCTACGAGCAGTACTTC	CASRTPGTGFYEQYF
-	-	TRBV28	TRBJ1-2	TGTGCCAGCAGCCGGGCAGAAAACTATGGCTACACCTTC	CASSRAENYGYTF
-	-	TRBV18	TRBJ1-2	TGTGCCAGCTCACCAGAGGGGCAGGGAGGCTACACCTTC	CASSPEGQGGYTF
-	-	TRBV7-8	TRBJ1-1	TGTGCCAGCTCGGAGGGGTTGAACACTGAAGCTTTCTTT	CASSEGLNTEAFF
once	-	TRBV11-1	TRBJ2-6	TGTGCCAGCAGACTTACCGATGGGGCCAACGTCCTGACTTTC	CASRLTDGANVLTF
few	-	TRBV3-1/TRBV3-2	TRBJ1-2	TGTGCCAGCAGCCAAGATGGGTGGACCTCTGGCTACACCTTC	CASSQDGWTSGYTF
-	-	TRBV6-6	TRBJ1-1	TGTGCCAGCCGGGCCGACACTGAAGCTTTCTTT	CASRADTEAFF
once	-	TRBV28	TRBJ2-3	TGTGCCAGCAGCCCCGGTGACACAGATACGCAGTATTTT	CASSPGDTDTQYF
-	-	TRBV18	TRBJ1-1	TGTGCCAGCTCACCAAGACAGGCTGATGAAGCTTTCTTT	CASSPRQADEAFF
-	-	TRBV5-4	TRBJ2-5	TGTGCCAGCAGCTTACCGGGGTCGGAGACCCAGTACTTC	CASSLPGSETQYF
-	-	TRBV7-9	TRBJ1-1	TGTGCCAGCAGCTTAGATGGGGGCGCGGCTTTCTTT	CASSLDGGAAFF
-	-	TRBV3-1/TRBV3-2	TRBJ1-2	TGTGCCAGCAGCCATCGAGGGGGAGATGGCTACACCTTC	CASSHRGGDGYTF
-	-	TRBV19	TRBJ1-1	TGTGCCAGCCTCTCCTTCGGGGGGAACACTGAAGCTTTCTTT	CASLSFGGNTEAFF
-	TRBD2	TRBV28	TRBJ2-1	TGTGCCAGCAGTTCCGGACTAGCGGGACGGGAGCAGTTCTTC	CASSSGLAGREQFF
few	-	TRBV9	TRBJ1-6	TGTGCCAGCAGCGCGTGGGAACGGATAGATAATTCACCCCTCCACTTT	CASSAWERIDNSPLHF
-	-	TRBV5-4	TRBJ2-7	TGTGCCAGCAGCTCCGGGTCAGGGACCTACGAGCAGTACTTC	CASSSGSGTYEQYF
-	-	TRBV19	TRBJ2-3	TGTGCCAGCCAGGGAATACCCCTAAGCACAGATACGCAGTATTTT	CASQGIPLSTDTQYF
-	TRBD2	TRBV2	TRBJ2-1	TGTGCCAGCACCCCCGGGACTAGAAATGAGCAGTTCTTC	CASTPGTRNEQFF
-	-	TRBV12-3/TRBV12-4	TRBJ1-5	TGTGCCAGTAGGGGCGAAGTAAATCAGCCCCAGCATTTT	CASRGEVNQPQHF
-	TRBD1	TRBV7-2	TRBJ1-5	TGTGCCAGCAGCGATCCCCCCGGGACAGGGGGTAATCAGCCCCAGCATTTT	CASSDPPGTGGNQPQHF
-	-	TRBV27	TRBJ1-1	TGTGCCAGCAGTTTCCAGAACGCCGATGAAGCTTTCTTT	CASSFQNADEAFF